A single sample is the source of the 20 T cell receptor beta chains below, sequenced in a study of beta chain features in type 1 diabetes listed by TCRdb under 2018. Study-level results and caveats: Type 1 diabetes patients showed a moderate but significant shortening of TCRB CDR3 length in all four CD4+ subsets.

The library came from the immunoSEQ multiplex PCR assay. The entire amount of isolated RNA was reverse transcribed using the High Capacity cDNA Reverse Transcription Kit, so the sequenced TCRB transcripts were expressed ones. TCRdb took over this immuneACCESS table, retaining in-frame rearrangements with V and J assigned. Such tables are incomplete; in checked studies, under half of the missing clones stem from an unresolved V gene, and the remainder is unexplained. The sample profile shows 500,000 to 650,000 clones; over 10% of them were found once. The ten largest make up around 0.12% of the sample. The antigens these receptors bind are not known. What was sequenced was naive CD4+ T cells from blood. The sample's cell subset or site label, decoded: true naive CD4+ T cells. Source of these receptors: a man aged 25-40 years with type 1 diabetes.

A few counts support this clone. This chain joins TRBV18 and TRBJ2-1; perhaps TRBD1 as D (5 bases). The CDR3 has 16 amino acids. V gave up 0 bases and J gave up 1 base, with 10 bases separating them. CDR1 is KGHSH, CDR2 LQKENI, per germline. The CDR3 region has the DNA TGTGCCAGCTCACCACCCTCGCAGGGTTCCTACAATGAGCAGTTCTTC. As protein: CASSPPSQGSYNEQFF.

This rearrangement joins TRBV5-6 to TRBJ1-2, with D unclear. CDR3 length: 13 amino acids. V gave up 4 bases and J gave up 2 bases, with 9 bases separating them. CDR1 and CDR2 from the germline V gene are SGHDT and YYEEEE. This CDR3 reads CASSQSGNYGYTF. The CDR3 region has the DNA TGTGCCAGCAGCCAATCGGGGAACTATGGCTACACCTTC.

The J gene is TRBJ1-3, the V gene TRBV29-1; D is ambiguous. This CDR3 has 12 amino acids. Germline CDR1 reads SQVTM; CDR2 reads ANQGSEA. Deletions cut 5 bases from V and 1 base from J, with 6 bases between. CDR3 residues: CSVRVSGNTIYF. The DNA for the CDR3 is TGCAGCGTTAGGGTGTCTGGAAACACCATATATTTT.

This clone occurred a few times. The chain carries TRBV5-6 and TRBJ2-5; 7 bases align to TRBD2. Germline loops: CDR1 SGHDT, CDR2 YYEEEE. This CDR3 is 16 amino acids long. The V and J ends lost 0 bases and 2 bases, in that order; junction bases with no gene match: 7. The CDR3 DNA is TGTGCCAGCAGCTTGGTAGACCTAGCGGTACAAGAGACCCAGTACTTC. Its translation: CASSLVDLAVQETQYF.

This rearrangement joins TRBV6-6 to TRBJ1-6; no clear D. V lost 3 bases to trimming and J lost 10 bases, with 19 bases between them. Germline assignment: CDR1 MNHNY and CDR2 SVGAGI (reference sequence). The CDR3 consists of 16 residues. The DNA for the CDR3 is TGTGCCAGCAGTTATTCGGGCTCCAGATTCGACTCACCCCTCCACTTT. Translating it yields CASSYSGSRFDSPLHF.

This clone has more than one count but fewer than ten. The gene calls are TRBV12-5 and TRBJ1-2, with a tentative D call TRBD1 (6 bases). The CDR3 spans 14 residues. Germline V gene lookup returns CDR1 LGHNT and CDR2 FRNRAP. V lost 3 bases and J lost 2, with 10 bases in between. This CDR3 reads CASGFIGQNYGYTF. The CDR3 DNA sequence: TGTGCTAGTGGTTTTATAGGACAGAACTATGGCTACACCTTC. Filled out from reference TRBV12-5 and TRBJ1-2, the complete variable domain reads DARVTQTPRHKVTEMGQEVTMRCQPILGHNTVFWYRQTMMQGLELLAYFRNRAPLDDSGMPKDRFSAEMPDATLATLKIQPSEPRDSAVYFCASGFIGQNYGYTFGSGTRLTVV.

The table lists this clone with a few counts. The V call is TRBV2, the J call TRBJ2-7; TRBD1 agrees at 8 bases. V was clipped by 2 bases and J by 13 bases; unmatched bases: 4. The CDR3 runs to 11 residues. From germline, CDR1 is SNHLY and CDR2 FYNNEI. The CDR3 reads CASSEQGACYF. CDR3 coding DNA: TGTGCCAGCAGTGAACAGGGGGCTTGTTACTTC.

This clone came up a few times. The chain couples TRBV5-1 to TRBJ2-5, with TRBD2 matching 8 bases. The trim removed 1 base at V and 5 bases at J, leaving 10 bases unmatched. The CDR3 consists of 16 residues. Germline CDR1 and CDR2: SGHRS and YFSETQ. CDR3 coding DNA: TGCGCCAGCAGCTTGACTGTCGGGGGGGCAGCGGAGACCCAGTACTTC. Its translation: CASSLTVGGAAETQYF.

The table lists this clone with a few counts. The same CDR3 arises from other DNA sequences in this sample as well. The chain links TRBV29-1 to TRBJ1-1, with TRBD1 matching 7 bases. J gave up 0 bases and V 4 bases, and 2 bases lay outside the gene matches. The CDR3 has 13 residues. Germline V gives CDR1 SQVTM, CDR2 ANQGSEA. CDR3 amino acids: CSVGGQMNTEAFF. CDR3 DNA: TGCAGCGTTGGGGGACAGATGAACACTGAAGCTTTCTTT. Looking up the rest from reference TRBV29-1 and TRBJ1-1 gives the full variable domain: SAVISQKPSRDICQRGTSLTIQCQVDSQVTMMFWYRQQPGQSLTLIATANQGSEATYESGFVIDKFPISRPNLTFSTLTVSNMSPEDSSIYLCSVGGQMNTEAFFGQGTRLTVV.

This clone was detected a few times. The CDR3 DNA reads as TGTGCCAGCAGCTCCGGCGTGAAAAACATTCAGTACTTC. Translated, it gives CASSSGVKNIQYF. The chain recombines TRBV7-2 with TRBJ2-4; D not certain. CDR1 SGHTA and CDR2 FQGNSA come from the germline V gene. This CDR3 region has 13 residues. The germline V and J ends were trimmed by 4 bases and 4 bases, with 8 bases remaining between them. The variable domain in full, completed from reference TRBV7-2 and TRBJ2-4, reads GAGVSQSPSNKVTEKGKDVELRCDPISGHTALYWYRQSLGQGLEFLIYFQGNSAPDKSGLPSDRFSAERTGGSVSTLTIQRTQQEDSAVYLCASSSGVKNIQYFGAGTRLSVL.

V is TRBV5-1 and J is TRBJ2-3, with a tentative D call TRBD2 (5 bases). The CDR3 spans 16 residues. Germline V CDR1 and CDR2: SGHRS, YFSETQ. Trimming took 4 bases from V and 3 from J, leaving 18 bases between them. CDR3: CASSLGEGLGTDTQYF. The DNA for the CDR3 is TGCGCCAGCAGCCTCGGAGAGGGCCTGGGGACAGATACGCAGTATTTT.

Here the CDR3 reads CASSSRTSGVNEQFF. CDR3 coding DNA: TGTGCCAGCAGCTCCCGGACTAGCGGGGTGAATGAGCAGTTCTTC. V and J are TRBV7-6 and TRBJ2-1, with 12 positions matching TRBD2. CDR3 length equals 15 residues. The germline CDR1 and CDR2 sequences are SGHVS and FNYEAQ. Trimming at V came to 4 bases and at J to 7 bases, leaving 5 bases not matched to a gene.

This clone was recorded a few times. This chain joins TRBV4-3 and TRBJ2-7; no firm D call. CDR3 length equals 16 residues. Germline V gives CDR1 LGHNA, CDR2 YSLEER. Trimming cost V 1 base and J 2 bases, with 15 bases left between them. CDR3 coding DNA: TGCGCCAGCAGCCAAGTTAGCTCAGATTCTACCTACGAGCAGTACTTC. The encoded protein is CASSQVSSDSTYEQYF.

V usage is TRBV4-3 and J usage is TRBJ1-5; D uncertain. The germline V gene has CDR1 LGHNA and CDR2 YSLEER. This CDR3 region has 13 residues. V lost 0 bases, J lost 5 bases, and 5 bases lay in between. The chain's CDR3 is CASSQDKYQPQHF. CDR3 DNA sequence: TGCGCCAGCAGCCAAGATAAGTATCAGCCCCAGCATTTT.

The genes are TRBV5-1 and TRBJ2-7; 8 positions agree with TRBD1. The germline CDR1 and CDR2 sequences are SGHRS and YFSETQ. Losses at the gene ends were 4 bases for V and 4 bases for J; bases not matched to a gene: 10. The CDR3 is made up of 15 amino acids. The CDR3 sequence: CASSQDDRGSYEQYF. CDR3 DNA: TGCGCCAGCAGCCAGGATGACAGGGGAAGTTACGAGCAGTACTTC.

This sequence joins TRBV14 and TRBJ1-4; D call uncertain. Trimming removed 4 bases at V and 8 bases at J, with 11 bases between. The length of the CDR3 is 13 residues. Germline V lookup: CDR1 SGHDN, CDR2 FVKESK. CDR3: CASSPPAGEKLFF. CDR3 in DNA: TGTGCCAGCAGCCCGCCGGCAGGAGAAAAACTGTTTTTT.

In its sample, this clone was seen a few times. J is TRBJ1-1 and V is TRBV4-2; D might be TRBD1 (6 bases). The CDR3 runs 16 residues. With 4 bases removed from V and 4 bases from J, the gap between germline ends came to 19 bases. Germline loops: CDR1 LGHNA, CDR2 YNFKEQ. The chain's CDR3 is CASSLGEGGGITEAFF. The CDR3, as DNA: TGTGCCAGCAGCCTGGGAGAAGGAGGGGGGATCACTGAAGCTTTCTTT.

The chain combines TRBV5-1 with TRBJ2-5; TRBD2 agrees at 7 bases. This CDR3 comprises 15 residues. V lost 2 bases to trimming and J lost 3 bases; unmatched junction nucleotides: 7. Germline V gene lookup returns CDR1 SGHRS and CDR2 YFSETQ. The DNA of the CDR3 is TGCGCCAGCAGCTTAAGGCTAGCGGTCGAAGAGACCCAGTACTTC. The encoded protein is CASSLRLAVEETQYF. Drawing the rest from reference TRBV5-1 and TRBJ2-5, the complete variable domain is KAGVTQTPRYLIKTRGQQVTLSCSPISGHRSVSWYQQTPGQGLQFLFEYFSETQRNKGNFPGRFSGRQFSNSRSEMNVSTLELGDSALYLCASSLRLAVEETQYFGPGTRLLVL.

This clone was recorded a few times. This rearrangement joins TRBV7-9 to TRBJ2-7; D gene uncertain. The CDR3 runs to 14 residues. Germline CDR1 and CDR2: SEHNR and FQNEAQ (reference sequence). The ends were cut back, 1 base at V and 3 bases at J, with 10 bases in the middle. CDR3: CASSLVKGYYEQYF. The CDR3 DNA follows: TGTGCCAGCAGCTTAGTTAAGGGTTACTACGAGCAGTACTTC.

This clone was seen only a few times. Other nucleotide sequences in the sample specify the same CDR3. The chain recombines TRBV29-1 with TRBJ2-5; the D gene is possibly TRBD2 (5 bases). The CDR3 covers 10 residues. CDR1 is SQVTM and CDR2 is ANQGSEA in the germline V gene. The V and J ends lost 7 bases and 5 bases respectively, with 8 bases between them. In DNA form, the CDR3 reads TGCAGCGGGGGAGAGGAGACCCAGTACTTC. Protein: CSGGEETQYF.